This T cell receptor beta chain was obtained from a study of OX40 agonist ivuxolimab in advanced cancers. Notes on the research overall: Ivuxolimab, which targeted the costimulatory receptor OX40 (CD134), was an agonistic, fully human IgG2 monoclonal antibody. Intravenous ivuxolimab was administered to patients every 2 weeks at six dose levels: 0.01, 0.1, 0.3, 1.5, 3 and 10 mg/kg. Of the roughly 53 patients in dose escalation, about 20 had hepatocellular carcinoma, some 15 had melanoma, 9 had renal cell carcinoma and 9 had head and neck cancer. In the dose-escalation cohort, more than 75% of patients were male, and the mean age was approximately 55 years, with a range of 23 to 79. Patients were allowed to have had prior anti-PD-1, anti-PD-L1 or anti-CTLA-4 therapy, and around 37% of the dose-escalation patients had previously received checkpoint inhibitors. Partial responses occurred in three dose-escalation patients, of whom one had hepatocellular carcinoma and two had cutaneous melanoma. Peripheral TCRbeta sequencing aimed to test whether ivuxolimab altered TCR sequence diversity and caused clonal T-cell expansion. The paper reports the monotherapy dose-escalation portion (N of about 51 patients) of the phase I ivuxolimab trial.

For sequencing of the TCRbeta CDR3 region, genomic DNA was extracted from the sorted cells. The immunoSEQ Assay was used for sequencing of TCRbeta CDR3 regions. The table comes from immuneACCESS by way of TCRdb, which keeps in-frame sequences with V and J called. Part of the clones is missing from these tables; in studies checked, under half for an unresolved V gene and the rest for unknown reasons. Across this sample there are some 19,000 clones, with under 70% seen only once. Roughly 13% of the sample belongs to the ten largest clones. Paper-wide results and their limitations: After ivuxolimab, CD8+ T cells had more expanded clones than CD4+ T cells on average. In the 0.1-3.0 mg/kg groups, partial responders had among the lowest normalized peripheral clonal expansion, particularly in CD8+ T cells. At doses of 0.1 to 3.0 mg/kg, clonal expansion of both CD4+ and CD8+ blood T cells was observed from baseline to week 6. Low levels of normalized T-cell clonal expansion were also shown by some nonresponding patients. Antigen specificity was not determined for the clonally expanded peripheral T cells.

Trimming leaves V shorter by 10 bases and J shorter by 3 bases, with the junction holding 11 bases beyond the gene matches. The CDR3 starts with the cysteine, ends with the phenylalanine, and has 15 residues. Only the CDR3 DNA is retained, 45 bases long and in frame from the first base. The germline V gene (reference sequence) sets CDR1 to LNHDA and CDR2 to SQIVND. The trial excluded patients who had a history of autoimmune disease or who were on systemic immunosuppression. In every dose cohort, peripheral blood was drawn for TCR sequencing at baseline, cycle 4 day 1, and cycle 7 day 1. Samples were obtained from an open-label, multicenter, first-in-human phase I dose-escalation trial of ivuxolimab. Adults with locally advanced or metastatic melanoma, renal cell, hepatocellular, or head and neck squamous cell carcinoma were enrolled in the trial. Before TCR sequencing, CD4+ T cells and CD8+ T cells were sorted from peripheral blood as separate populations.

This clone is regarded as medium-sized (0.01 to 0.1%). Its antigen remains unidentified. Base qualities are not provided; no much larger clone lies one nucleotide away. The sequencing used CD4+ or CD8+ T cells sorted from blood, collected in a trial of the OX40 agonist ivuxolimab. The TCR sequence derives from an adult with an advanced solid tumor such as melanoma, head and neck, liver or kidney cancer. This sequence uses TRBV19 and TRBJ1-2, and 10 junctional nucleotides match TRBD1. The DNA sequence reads TGTGCCACCCGGGACAGGGGATGTAGCTACTATGGCTACACCTTC. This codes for CATRDRGCSYYGYTF.